The 18 T cell receptor beta chains below come from one sample, sequenced in a study of T-cell reconstitution after alpha-beta-depleted transplantation in children listed by TCRdb under 2016. The method was PCR. Sequenced on an Illumina HiSeq 2500. To normalize quantification of the TCRbeta repertoire, the TCR libraries were built with molecular barcoding that relied on unique molecular identifiers. Using fastp trimming at Q25 and MiXCR clonotype assembly, TCRdb reanalyzed the public sequencing data and kept in-frame beta chains. Rows merge per CDR3 protein into single entries with the most common DNA and genes. In this sample the table shows about 200,000 distinct CDR3 sequences, 14% to 15% of which occur a single time. The biggest ten clones account for roughly 13% of the sample. Source: PBMCs from the stem cell graft donor, taken from the stem cell graft. Receptors were obtained from a human donor who donated a stem cell graft to a child with acute lymphoblastic leukemia.

This sequence joins TRBV5-1 and TRBJ2-3; no reliable D call. Germline V gene sequence: CDR1 SGHRS, CDR2 YFSETQ. V lost 4 bases to trimming and J lost 0 bases, with 12 bases between them. The CDR3 has 15 amino acids. CDR3 nucleotide sequence: TGCGCCAGCAGCCCAAATCCTTCTAGCACAGATACGCAGTATTTT. Translated, it gives CASSPNPSSTDTQYF.

The V gene is TRBV11-3, the J gene TRBJ1-2, with 7 nucleotides matching TRBD1. V was pared by 5 bases and J by 4 bases, with 13 bases of the junction left unmatched. The germline CDR1 and CDR2 sequences are SGHNT and YENEEA. CDR3 length: 16 residues. The CDR3 loop reads CASSATPGQNSYGYTF. The CDR3 DNA follows: TGTGCCAGCAGCGCTACACCGGGACAGAATTCCTATGGCTACACCTTC. The variable domain in full, with the rest retrieved from reference TRBV11-3 and TRBJ1-2, is EAGVVQSPRYKIIEKKQPVAFWCNPISGHNTLYWYLQNLGQGPELLIRYENEEAVDDSQLPKDRFSAERLKGVDSTLKIQPAELGDSAVYLCASSATPGQNSYGYTFGSGTRLTVV.

This clonotype was observed a handful of times. V gene TRBV5-1 combines with J gene TRBJ2-1; 9 bases align to TRBD2. With V trimmed by 4 bases and J by 0 bases, 11 bases remained unmatched. Germline lookup yields CDR1 SGHRS and CDR2 YFSETQ. This CDR3 has 18 amino acids. CDR3 loop: CASSQLAGGRASYNEQFF. In DNA form, the CDR3 reads TGCGCCAGCAGCCAACTAGCGGGCGGGAGGGCCTCCTACAATGAGCAGTTCTTC.

This clonotype was detected ten times or more. The V and J genes are TRBV13 and TRBJ2-5, with D tentatively TRBD2 (6 bases). CDR3 size: 15 residues. V lost 5 bases, J lost 2 bases, and 15 bases lay in between. CDR1 and CDR2 (germline): PRHDT, FYEKMQ (reference sequence). CDR3 residues: CASSLRRGIQETQYF. The CDR3 DNA is TGTGCCAGCAGCCTGCGCCGCGGGATTCAAGAGACCCAGTACTTC.

The V call is TRBV20-1, the J call TRBJ2-1; 8 positions match TRBD2. The junction had 14 bases not matched to a gene; V was cut back by 1 base and J by 9 bases. In germline, CDR1 is DFQATT, CDR2 SNEGSKA (reference sequence). This CDR3 has 16 residues. For the CDR3, the DNA is TGCAGTGCTAGAGTCCCTCGAGCGGGAGCGGGAAGTGAGCAGTTCTTC. Translation: CSARVPRAGAGSEQFF.

The V call is TRBV11-2, the J call TRBJ2-1; D perhaps matches TRBD1 (6 bases). CDR3 length: 12 amino acids. Germline CDR1 is SGHAT and CDR2 is FQNNGV. V shed 4 bases and J shed 12 bases, with 13 bases lying between them. The CDR3 loop reads CASSSRGFGQFF. The CDR3 bases are TGTGCCAGCAGCTCCAGGGGTTTCGGGCAGTTCTTC.

The gene calls are TRBV29-1 and TRBJ1-2, with TRBD1 as a possible D gene (5 bases). The CDR3 runs 15 residues. Germline V gene lookup returns CDR1 SQVTM and CDR2 ANQGSEA. V was shortened by 2 bases and J by 4 bases, with 17 bases between the two germline ends. CDR3 bases: TGCAGCGTTGAAAAAGGGAGGTCCGGGACCTATGGCTACACCTTC. It codes for CSVEKGRSGTYGYTF.

This clonotype has a count of ten or more. J is TRBJ1-1 and V is TRBV11-2, with TRBD1 as a possible D gene (6 bases). Per the germline V gene, CDR1 is SGHAT and CDR2 is FQNNGV. The CDR3 extends over 14 amino acids. Trimming removed 1 base from V and 4 bases from J, with 10 bases in between. The CDR3 DNA sequence: TGTGCCAGCAGCTTAGTAGGGGGTGGCACTGAAGCTTTCTTT. Residues: CASSLVGGGTEAFF.

A few counts support this clonotype. The chain has TRBV6-5 and TRBJ2-5; 11 bases fit TRBD2. The CDR3 runs to 17 residues. CDR1 is MNHEY, CDR2 SVGAGI, per germline. The trim removed 4 bases at V and 0 bases at J, leaving 7 bases unmatched. In DNA, the CDR3 is TGTGCCAGCAGTTTGGAGACTAGCGGGACCTACCAAGAGACCCAGTACTTC. This translates into CASSLETSGTYQETQYF.

In this sample, this clonotype turned up many times. The V and J genes are TRBV20-1 and TRBJ2-3, with 11 bases that match TRBD2. In germline, CDR1 is DFQATT, CDR2 SNEGSKA (reference sequence). V trimming: 2 bases; J trimming: 5 bases; junction bases outside the gene matches: 9. The CDR3 is 16 amino acids. The CDR3 region is CSARRASGRLIDTQYF. The CDR3 region has the DNA TGCAGTGCTAGAAGGGCTAGCGGGAGGTTGATAGATACGCAGTATTTT.

V and J are TRBV20-1 and TRBJ2-2, with D possibly matching TRBD1 (6 bases). The germline V and J ends were trimmed by 0 bases and 10 bases, with 12 bases remaining between them. Germline V CDR1 and CDR2: DFQATT, SNEGSKA (reference sequence). CDR3 size: 13 residues. CDR3 residues: CSARDLQGEELFF. The CDR3 DNA reads as TGCAGTGCTAGAGATTTACAGGGCGAGGAGCTGTTTTTT.

The J gene is TRBJ2-5, the V gene TRBV4-1; 7 nucleotides match TRBD1. Germline-derived CDR1 and CDR2 are MGHRA and YSYEKL. V was pared by 0 bases and J by 2 bases, with 0 bases of the junction left unmatched. This CDR3 is built from 14 residues. CDR3 nucleotide sequence: TGCGCCAGCAGCCAAGAGGGACAGCAAGAGACCCAGTACTTC. It encodes CASSQEGQQETQYF.

The V gene is TRBV12-3 or TRBV12-4, the J gene TRBJ1-5; D ambiguous. Trimming removed 8 bases from V and 5 bases from J, with 10 bases in between. This CDR3 has 12 residues. The CDR3 loop is CASALDDQPQHF. CDR3 sequence (DNA): TGTGCCAGCGCGCTAGACGATCAGCCCCAGCATTTT.

In this sample, this clonotype turned up many times. The chain recombines TRBV18 with TRBJ2-1; a possible D gene is TRBD2 (6 bases). Germline V gene sequence: CDR1 KGHSH, CDR2 LQKENI. Trimming cost V 6 bases and J 2 bases, with 14 bases left between them. The CDR3 has 15 residues. CDR3 loop: CASSRDRGTYNEQFF. DNA for the CDR3: TGTGCCAGCTCGCGGGACCGCGGGACCTACAATGAGCAGTTCTTC.

Concerning this clonotype itself: This may come from a read error, since a much larger clone is one base off. This chain joins TRBV5-4 and TRBJ2-1; maybe TRBD2 (6 bases). The ends were cut back, 6 bases at V and 5 bases at J, with 15 bases in the middle. CDR1 is SGHNT and CDR2 is YYREEE in the germline V gene (reference sequence). This CDR3 has 14 amino acids. The CDR3 region is CASILGGPHNEQFF. CDR3 coding DNA: TGTGCCAGCATCCTGGGGGGACCTCACAATGAGCAGTTCTTC. The full variable domain, in which reference TRBV5-4 and TRBJ2-1 provide the parts outside the CDR3, is ETGVTQSPTHLIKTRGQQVTLRCSSQSGHNTVSWYQQALGQGPQFIFQYYREEENGRGNFPPRFSGLQFPNYSSELNVNALELDDSALYLCASILGGPHNEQFFGPGTRLTVL.

This clonotype has at least ten counts. The rearrangement joins TRBV20-1 to TRBJ1-5; 7 bases line up with TRBD1. The V segment lost 7 bases and the J segment 4 bases; nucleotides outside the gene matches: 10. CDR1 is DFQATT and CDR2 is SNEGSKA in the germline V gene (reference sequence). This CDR3 spans 14 amino acids. CDR3: CSDNNRGPNQPQHF. The CDR3 nucleotides are TGCAGTGATAACAACAGGGGCCCAAATCAGCCCCAGCATTTT.

Many counts were recorded for this clonotype. The genes are TRBV7-8 and TRBJ1-1, with 8 nucleotides matching TRBD1. V gave up 5 bases and J gave up 0 bases; unmatched junction bases: 8. The CDR3 loop spans 16 amino acids. Germline V gene data show CDR1 as SGHVS and CDR2 as FQNEAQ. The CDR3 sequence: CASSPRQGLMNTEAFF. The CDR3 DNA sequence: TGTGCCAGCAGCCCGAGACAGGGGTTAATGAACACTGAAGCTTTCTTT.

The genes are TRBV12-3 or TRBV12-4 and TRBJ1-5, with unresolved D. This CDR3 comprises 13 residues. V was pared by 3 bases and J by 4 bases, with 7 bases between. The CDR3 loop reads CASSFLRNQPQHF. CDR3 coding DNA: TGTGCCAGCAGTTTTTTGAGAAATCAGCCCCAGCATTTT.